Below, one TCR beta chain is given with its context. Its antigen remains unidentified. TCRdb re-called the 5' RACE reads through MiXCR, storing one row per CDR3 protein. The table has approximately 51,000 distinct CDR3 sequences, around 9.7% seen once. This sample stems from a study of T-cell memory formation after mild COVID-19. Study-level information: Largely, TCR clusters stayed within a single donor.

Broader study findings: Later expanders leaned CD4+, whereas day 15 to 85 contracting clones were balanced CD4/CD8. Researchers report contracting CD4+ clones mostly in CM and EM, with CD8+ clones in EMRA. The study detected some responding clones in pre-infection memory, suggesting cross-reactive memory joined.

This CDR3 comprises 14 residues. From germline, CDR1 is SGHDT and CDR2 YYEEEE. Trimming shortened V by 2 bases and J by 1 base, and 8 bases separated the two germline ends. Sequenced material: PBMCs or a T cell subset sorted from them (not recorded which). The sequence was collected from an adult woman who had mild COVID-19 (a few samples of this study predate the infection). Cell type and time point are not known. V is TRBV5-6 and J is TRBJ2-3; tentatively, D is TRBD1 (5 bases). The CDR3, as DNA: TGTGCCAGCAGCTTCGTCAGGGGCACAGATACGCAGTATTTT. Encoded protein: CASSFVRGTDTQYF. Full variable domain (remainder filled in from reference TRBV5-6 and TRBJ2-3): DAGVTQSPTHLIKTRGQQVTLRCSPKSGHDTVSWYQQALGQGPQFIFQYYEEEERQRGNFPDRFSGHQFPNYSSELNVNALLLGDSALYLCASSFVRGTDTQYFGPGTRLTVL.